The 16 T cell receptor beta chains presented below share a single source sample, sequenced in a study of blood T cells in healthy people across ages. The second PCR ran about 7 to 12 cycles with a sample-barcoded 5' primer and J-beta primers. TCRdb re-called the 5' RACE reads through MiXCR, storing one row per CDR3 protein. The sample consists of 500,000 to 700,000 distinct CDR3 sequences, approximately 30% of them appearing once. The specimen was blood. These receptors were obtained from a woman aged 80 or over in good health.

This clonotype was recorded at least ten times. The genes are TRBV7-3 and TRBJ2-7; TRBD1 might be the D (5 bases). There are 13 residues in the CDR3. Per germline, CDR1 SGHTA and CDR2 FQGTGA. V gave up 1 base and J gave up 7 bases, with 11 bases separating them. The CDR3 loop reads CASSLMAKGEQYF. The CDR3 DNA sequence: TGTGCCAGCAGCTTAATGGCGAAGGGGGAGCAGTACTTC.

The V and J genes are TRBV5-6 and TRBJ2-5; a weak D match, TRBD2 (6 bases). The germline gives CDR1 SGHDT, CDR2 YYEEEE. The CDR3 totals 14 residues. V lost 3 bases, J lost 7 bases, and 16 bases lay in between. The DNA of the CDR3 is TGTGCCAGCAGCTGGGATCAGCGGGCTGGGACCCAGTACTTC. This translates into CASSWDQRAGTQYF.

A word on this clonotype: This may stem from a read error, because a much larger clone lies one nucleotide away. This chain connects TRBV5-1 to TRBJ2-5, with D maybe TRBD1 (5 bases). CDR1 is SGHRS, CDR2 YFSETQ, per germline. The CDR3 runs to 14 residues. V gave up 3 bases and J gave up 11 bases, with 20 bases separating them. The CDR3 coding sequence is TGCGCCAGCAGCTGGGATCTCAGGGCAGAGGAGCAGTACTTC. Its translation: CASSWDLRAEEQYF. The entire variable domain, with the rest obtained from reference TRBV5-1 and TRBJ2-5, is as follows: KAGVTQTPRYLIKTRGQQVTLSCSPISGHRSVSWYQQTPGQGLQFLFEYFSETQRNKGNFPGRFSGRQFSNSRSEMNVSTLELGDSALYLCASSWDLRAEEQYFGPGTRLLVL.

In its sample, this clonotype was seen a few times. The genes are TRBV9 and TRBJ2-3; 8 bases fit TRBD2. From germline, CDR1 is SGDLS and CDR2 YYNGEE. J lost 2 bases, V lost 0 bases, and 5 bases had no gene match. The CDR3 is made up of 16 amino acids. This CDR3 reads CASSVESGGDTDTQYF. CDR3 in DNA: TGTGCCAGCAGCGTAGAAAGCGGGGGAGACACAGATACGCAGTATTTT.

This clonotype has at least ten counts. The V call is TRBV7-9, the J call TRBJ2-7; D uncertain. This CDR3 spans 15 amino acids. Trimming removed 1 base at V and 4 bases at J, with 14 bases between. CDR1 SEHNR and CDR2 FQNEAQ come from the germline V gene (reference sequence). This chain's CDR3 is CASSLGVASPYEQYF. The CDR3 DNA is TGTGCCAGCAGCTTAGGAGTGGCGAGTCCTTACGAGCAGTACTTC. The full variable domain, with the rest looked up from reference TRBV7-9 and TRBJ2-7, is DTGVSQNPRHKITKRGQNVTFRCDPISEHNRLYWYRQTLGQGPEFLTYFQNEAQLEKSRLLSDRFSAERPKGSFSTLEIQRTEQGDSAMYLCASSLGVASPYEQYFGPGTRLTVT.

This chain links TRBV12-3 or TRBV12-4 with TRBJ2-1; 14 nucleotides match TRBD2. This CDR3 is 18 amino acids long. The J segment lost 6 bases and the V segment lost 5 bases, leaving 12 bases of the junction unmatched. This chain's CDR3 is CASSPPRTSGGLTNEQFF. The CDR3 DNA sequence: TGTGCCAGCAGTCCTCCCCGGACTAGCGGGGGGCTCACCAATGAGCAGTTCTTC.

In regard to this clonotype: A much larger clone is a single base away; this may be a read error. The DNA for the CDR3 is TGCAGTGCCACGGACAGGGTGGAGGCCCAGTACTTC. Its protein is CSATDRVEAQYF. This sequence joins TRBV20-1 and TRBJ2-5, with 8 bases identical to TRBD1. The CDR3 totals 12 residues. The trim removed 6 bases at V and 9 bases at J, leaving 9 bases unmatched. Germline V gene lookup returns CDR1 DFQATT and CDR2 SNEGSKA (reference sequence).

The V gene is TRBV6-2 or TRBV6-3, the J gene TRBJ2-3; D perhaps matches TRBD2 (5 bases). CDR1 and CDR2 (germline): MNHEY, SVGEGT. Trimming left V 6 bases short and J 5 bases short, with 15 bases between. The CDR3 extends over 14 amino acids. CDR3 protein: CASRKTGFRDTQYF. CDR3 DNA sequence: TGTGCCAGCAGGAAAACGGGGTTCCGAGATACGCAGTATTTT.

V and J are TRBV14 and TRBJ2-3, with D perhaps assigned TRBD1 or TRBD2 (5 bases each). The CDR3 totals 13 residues. The germline gives CDR1 SGHDN, CDR2 FVKESK. V gave up 8 bases and J gave up 1 base, with 10 bases separating them. CDR3 DNA: TGTGCCAGCGGGGGATACGGCACAGATACGCAGTATTTT. It encodes CASGGYGTDTQYF.

This clonotype came up a few times. This chain joins TRBV20-1 and TRBJ2-3, with 8 bases identical to TRBD1. The length of the CDR3 is 16 residues. Germline CDR1 DFQATT, CDR2 SNEGSKA (reference sequence). The V segment lost 6 bases and the J segment 0 bases; nucleotides outside the gene matches: 11. Written as DNA, the CDR3 is TGCAGTGCCACGCCCTGGGACAGGCGAAGCACAGATACGCAGTATTTT. It codes for CSATPWDRRSTDTQYF.

This clonotype has a count of ten or more. This chain joins TRBV6-5 and TRBJ2-1; D ambiguous. This CDR3 comprises 11 residues. The germline CDR1 and CDR2 sequences are MNHEY and SVGAGI. V dropped 7 bases and J dropped 5 bases, with 6 bases sitting between them. The CDR3, as DNA: TGTGCCAGCACTACGAACAATGAGCAGTTCTTC. Residues: CASTTNNEQFF.

In this sample, this clonotype turned up a few times. The J gene is TRBJ1-1, the V gene TRBV7-2; D call uncertain. Germline assignment: CDR1 SGHTA and CDR2 FQGNSA. V lost 1 base and J 10 bases, leaving 13 bases between the germline ends. CDR3 length: 13 residues. The DNA of the CDR3 is TGTGCCAGCAGCTTAGAGAACCCCGGCTTAGCTTTCTTT. As protein: CASSLENPGLAFF.

This clonotype was found a few times. A much larger clone differs from this one at a single base, so this may be a read error. The chain carries TRBV6-4 and TRBJ2-5; TRBD2 matches at 13 bases. Germline-derived CDR1 and CDR2 are MRHNA and SNTAGT. The V segment lost 4 bases and the J segment 11 bases; nucleotides outside the gene matches: 4. The CDR3 runs 13 residues. CDR3 amino acids: CASSGTSGGWQYF. CDR3 nucleotides: TGTGCCAGCAGTGGGACTAGCGGGGGATGGCAGTACTTC.

This clonotype was seen a few times. This rearrangement joins TRBV30 to TRBJ1-1; TRBD1 might be the D (6 bases). Germline V gene lookup returns CDR1 GTSNPN and CDR2 SVGIG (reference sequence). The V end was cut by 3 bases, the J end by 3 bases, with 14 bases between. This CDR3 contains 14 residues. This CDR3 reads CAWRGGTGYTEAFF. In DNA, the CDR3 is TGTGCCTGGAGAGGGGGGACGGGATACACTGAAGCTTTCTTT.

Only a few counts were recorded for this clonotype. V gene TRBV11-2 combines with J gene TRBJ2-3; 13 bases fit TRBD2. The germline V gene has CDR1 SGHAT and CDR2 FQNNGV. Trimming cost V 5 bases and J 4 bases; bases outside gene matches: 6. CDR3 size: 16 residues. CDR3 loop: CASSPRLAGGPDTQYF. The CDR3 nucleotides are TGTGCCAGCAGCCCTAGACTAGCGGGGGGACCAGATACGCAGTATTTT. Full variable domain (outside the CDR3, taken from reference TRBV11-2 and TRBJ2-3): EAGVAQSPRYKIIEKRQSVAFWCNPISGHATLYWYQQILGQGPKLLIQFQNNGVVDDSQLPKDRFSAERLKGVDSTLKIQPAKLEDSAVYLCASSPRLAGGPDTQYFGPGTRLTVL.

The chain has TRBV5-4 and TRBJ1-1; D gene ambiguous. This CDR3 has 15 residues. Trimming left V 0 bases short and J 2 bases short, with 11 bases between. The V gene's germline CDR1 is SGHNT and CDR2 YYREEE (reference sequence). The CDR3 DNA follows: TGTGCCAGCAGCTTGGGGTACAGCACCAACACTGAAGCTTTCTTT. This encodes CASSLGYSTNTEAFF.